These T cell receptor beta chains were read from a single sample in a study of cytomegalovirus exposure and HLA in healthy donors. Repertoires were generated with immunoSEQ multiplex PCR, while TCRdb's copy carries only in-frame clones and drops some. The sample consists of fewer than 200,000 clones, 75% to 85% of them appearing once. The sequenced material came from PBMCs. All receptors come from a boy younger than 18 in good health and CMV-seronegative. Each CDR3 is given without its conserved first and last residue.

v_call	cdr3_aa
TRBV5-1	ASSLNGDRGYGYT
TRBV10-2	ASSEYRGTDTQY
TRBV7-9	ASSSQGGETQY
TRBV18	ASSPAGVDYGYT
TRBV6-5	ASRSPSSYEQY
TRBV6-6	ASRDRGLYNSPLH
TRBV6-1	ASSEMTGWGAEAF
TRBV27	ASSLRGPGYGYT
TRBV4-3	ASSQDLANSYEQY
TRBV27	ASSLWTLTLNTGELF
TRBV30	AWSIRRSDRGSEAF
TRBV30	AHRDLTGNTEAF
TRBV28	ASRSQSTDTQY
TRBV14	ASSQYPGQEDWGYT
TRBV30	AWSQTNYGYT
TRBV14	ASSQLSGGINTGELF
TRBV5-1	ASSEHPGEPGNTIY
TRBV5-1	ASRPDAGGPGSPLH
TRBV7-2	ASSLDREKLF
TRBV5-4	ASSQNRDEQY
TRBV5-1	ASSFERGTTDTQY
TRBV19	ASSIDRGETQY
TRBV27	ASSSVAYEQY
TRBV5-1	ASSGQETQY
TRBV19	ATAGTSGGETQY
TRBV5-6	ASSLGDRGNQPQH
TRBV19	ASSIGQGADTQY
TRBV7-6	ASSLGFQTDTQY
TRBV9	ASSVEAGGTNEKLF
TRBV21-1	ASTSTESPLH
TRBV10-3	AISELRGGVEGNEQF
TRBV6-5	ASRIIGQGNEAF
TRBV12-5	ASGLDPAGGTEAF
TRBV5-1	ASSLLQGDTEAF
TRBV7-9	ASSSGQGNTGELF
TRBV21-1	ASSKGLAGGQEQF
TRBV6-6	ASSYSTSGYEQY
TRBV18	ASSPTGLPNPAQQY
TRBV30	AWLSGRGSDEQY
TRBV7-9	ASRGVLPHSDIQY
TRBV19	ASSFGQSYEQY
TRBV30	AWTPLRRLGTEAF